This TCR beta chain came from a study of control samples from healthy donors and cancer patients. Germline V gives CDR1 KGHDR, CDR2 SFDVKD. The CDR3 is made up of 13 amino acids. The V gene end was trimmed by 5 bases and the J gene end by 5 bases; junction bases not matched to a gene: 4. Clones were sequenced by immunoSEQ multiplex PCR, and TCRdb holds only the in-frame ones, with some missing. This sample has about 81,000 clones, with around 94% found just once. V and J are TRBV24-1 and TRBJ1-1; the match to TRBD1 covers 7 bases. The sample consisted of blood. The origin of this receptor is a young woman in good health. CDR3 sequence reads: CATSGDRLTEAFF. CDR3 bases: TGTGCCACCAGTGGGGACAGATTGACTGAAGCTTTCTTT.